The rows below give T cell receptor beta chains drawn from one sample of a study of blood T cell repertoires in COVID-19. Assay: immunoSEQ multiplex PCR; the TCRdb copy retains only in-frame clones and omits some. The sample has about 150,000 clones, around nine tenths seen once; the top ten hold roughly 0.53%. Sample: peripheral blood. Receptors were obtained from a man in his fifties or sixties with COVID-19, enrolled during active disease. CDR3s include the opening cysteine and the closing phenylalanine or tryptophan. The order of the fields is J gene, D gene, V gene, clone size, CDR3 protein, CDR3 DNA. The D gene is left open where the match is weak. For some rows the clone size is stated as once, few or many, or as a class when expanded; others skip it.

TRBJ2-5,TRBD1,TRBV9,-,CASSTRTGGETQYF,TGTGCCAGCAGCACCCGGACAGGGGGAGAGACCCAGTACTTC
TRBJ2-5,-,TRBV12-5,-,CASGLVQADQETQYF,TGTGCTAGTGGTTTGGTACAGGCAGACCAAGAGACCCAGTACTTC
TRBJ2-7,TRBD1,TRBV5-1,once,CASSWTSGRDRGYEQYF,TGCGCCAGCAGCTGGACAAGTGGCCGGGACAGGGGATACGAGCAGTACTTC
TRBJ2-3,-,TRBV5-5,-,CASSLGPTPTDTQYF,TGTGCCAGCAGCTTGGGCCCTACTCCCACAGATACGCAGTATTTT
TRBJ2-7,-,TRBV4-3,few,CASSQDSRQTYEQYF,TGCGCCAGCAGCCAAGATTCGAGGCAGACCTACGAGCAGTACTTC
TRBJ2-3,-,TRBV30,-,CASPGSGTDTQYF,TGTGCTTCTCCAGGGTCTGGCACAGATACGCAGTATTTT
TRBJ2-2,-,TRBV9,-,CASTIQGDGELFF,TGTGCCAGCACCATACAGGGCGACGGGGAGCTGTTTTTT
TRBJ1-6,TRBD1,TRBV27,-,CASSLEGASLHF,TGTGCCAGCAGTTTGGAGGGGGCCTCCCTCCACTTT
TRBJ2-1,TRBD2,TRBV7-9,-,CASSFALAGGFF,TGTGCCAGCAGCTTCGCCCTAGCGGGGGGGTTCTTC
TRBJ1-4,-,TRBV15,-,CATSRDPAGVNEKLFF,TGTGCCACCAGCAGAGATCCAGCAGGGGTCAATGAAAAACTGTTTTTT
TRBJ1-5,TRBD1,TRBV19,once,CASRRGTDGYSNQPQHF,TGTGCCAGTAGAAGGGGGACAGACGGATATAGCAATCAGCCCCAGCATTTT
TRBJ2-5,-,TRBV7-3,-,CASSTRTGVGETQYF,TGTGCCAGCAGCACAAGGACGGGGGTAGGGGAGACCCAGTACTTC
TRBJ1-5,-,TRBV19,-,CASSIAHYGQPQHF,TGTGCCAGTAGTATAGCACACTATGGGCAGCCCCAGCATTTT
TRBJ1-5,-,TRBV4-2,-,CASSQAPEGNQPQHF,TGTGCCAGCAGCCAGGCCCCCGAGGGTAATCAGCCCCAGCATTTT
TRBJ1-3,-,TRBV18,-,CASSSGNGNTIYF,TGTGCCAGCTCTTCCGGGAACGGAAACACCATATATTTT
TRBJ1-1,-,TRBV5-1,-,CASRPGDTLNTEAFF,TGCGCCAGCAGACCCGGGGACACACTGAACACTGAAGCTTTCTTT
TRBJ1-2,TRBD1,TRBV6-5,few,CASRIQGAIYGYTF,TGTGCCAGCAGGATACAGGGGGCTATCTATGGCTACACCTTC
TRBJ1-1,TRBD1,TRBV29-1,-,CSQAAPGGNTEAFF,TGCAGCCAGGCCGCCCCAGGGGGGAACACTGAAGCTTTCTTT
TRBJ2-3,TRBD2,TRBV24-1,-,CATSEGTSAFTDTQYF,TGTGCCACCAGTGAGGGGACTAGCGCTTTCACAGATACGCAGTATTTT
TRBJ1-5,-,TRBV7-9,-,CASSLGPHLRGQPQHF,TGTGCCAGCAGCTTAGGTCCCCATCTCCGGGGTCAGCCCCAGCATTTT
TRBJ1-1,-,TRBV3-1/TRBV3-2,-,CASSPQYSGITEAFF,TGTGCCAGCAGCCCCCAATATTCGGGTATCACTGAAGCTTTCTTT
TRBJ2-3,TRBD2,TRBV4-3,-,CASSQDIKLAADTQYF,TGCGCCAGCAGCCAAGATATAAAGCTAGCGGCAGATACGCAGTATTTT
TRBJ2-1,TRBD2,TRBV5-4,-,CASTLGGSHSYNEQFF,TGTGCCAGCACCCTGGGAGGGAGCCACTCCTACAATGAGCAGTTCTTC
TRBJ1-1,-,TRBV19,-,CASSPGRAPMNTEAFF,TGTGCCAGTAGTCCCGGGAGGGCGCCGATGAACACTGAAGCTTTCTTT
TRBJ1-6,-,TRBV27,-,CASSPFSGNSPLHF,TGTGCCAGCAGCCCCTTTTCGGGGAATTCACCCCTCCACTTT
TRBJ1-6,-,TRBV6-5,-,CASSYRQGNSPLHF,TGTGCCAGCAGTTACAGGCAGGGAAATTCACCCCTCCACTTT
TRBJ1-3,-,TRBV28,-,CASRGRSGNTIYF,TGTGCCAGCCGCGGTAGGTCTGGAAACACCATATATTTT
TRBJ1-2,TRBD1,TRBV6-6,-,CASSYQATGNYGYTF,TGTGCCAGCAGTTACCAGGCGACAGGGAACTATGGCTACACCTTC
TRBJ2-3,-,TRBV9,-,CASSVTGSTDTQYF,TGTGCCAGCAGCGTAACAGGTAGCACAGATACGCAGTATTTT
TRBJ1-6,-,TRBV7-2,-,CASSLALSSPLHF,TGTGCCAGCAGCTTAGCGCTTAGTTCACCCCTCCACTTT
TRBJ2-1,TRBD2,TRBV7-2,-,CASSPSPLAGIEQFF,TGTGCCAGCAGCCCTAGCCCACTAGCGGGGATTGAGCAGTTCTTC
TRBJ1-2,-,TRBV25-1,-,CASSGNSGGYTF,TGTGCCAGCAGTGGAAACAGTGGTGGCTACACCTTC
TRBJ1-1,TRBD1,TRBV14,-,CASSQLLDRGEAFF,TGTGCCAGCAGCCAACTTCTGGACAGGGGTGAAGCTTTCTTT
TRBJ2-1,TRBD2,TRBV7-2,-,CASSSRAGENEQFF,TGTGCCAGCAGCTCCAGAGCGGGGGAGAATGAGCAGTTCTTC
TRBJ1-6,TRBD1,TRBV5-1,-,CASSLGGTGGNSPLHF,TGCGCCAGCAGCTTGGGTGGGACAGGGGGGAATTCACCCCTCCACTTT
TRBJ1-4,TRBD1,TRBV19,-,CASSFGQGRTEKLFF,TGTGCCAGTAGTTTCGGACAGGGGCGCACTGAAAAACTGTTTTTT
TRBJ1-4,TRBD1,TRBV2,many,CASRAGTGGNEKLFF,TGTGCCAGCAGGGCCGGGACAGGGGGCAATGAAAAACTGTTTTTT
TRBJ2-7,TRBD2,TRBV6-2/TRBV6-3,-,CASSYRPRTSGSPEQYF,TGTGCCAGCAGTTACCGACCACGGACTAGCGGGAGCCCCGAGCAGTACTTC
TRBJ1-2,TRBD1,TRBV11-2,-,CASSSRTGTANYGYTF,TGTGCCAGCAGCTCGAGGACCGGGACAGCTAACTATGGCTACACCTTC
TRBJ1-5,-,TRBV19,-,CASRATGSGSNQPQHF,TGTGCCAGTAGGGCTACGGGGAGCGGCAGCAATCAGCCCCAGCATTTT
TRBJ2-5,-,TRBV4-3,-,CASSQRNLRAETQYF,TGCGCCAGCAGCCAACGGAATCTCAGGGCGGAGACCCAGTACTTC
TRBJ2-7,TRBD1,TRBV5-1,-,CASSPLTGQEQYF,TGCGCCAGCAGCCCTTTGACAGGGCAAGAGCAGTACTTC
TRBJ2-4,-,TRBV28,-,CASSSQKPDLDKNIQYF,TGTGCCAGCAGTTCACAGAAACCCGACCTTGACAAAAACATTCAGTACTTC
TRBJ1-1,TRBD1,TRBV9,-,CASSVTGETEAFF,TGTGCCAGCAGCGTAACAGGGGAGACTGAAGCTTTCTTT
TRBJ2-7,-,TRBV6-2/TRBV6-3,few,CASSYSDGGRIEQYF,TGTGCCAGCAGTTACTCGGACGGGGGGCGAATCGAGCAGTACTTC
TRBJ1-1,-,TRBV7-2,-,CASSLSLAAMNTEAFF,TGTGCCAGCAGCTTAAGTTTGGCAGCGATGAACACTGAAGCTTTCTTT
TRBJ2-1,-,TRBV6-6,-,CASSRDTHSYNEQFF,TGTGCCAGCAGCCGGGACACCCACTCCTACAATGAGCAGTTCTTC
TRBJ2-7,TRBD2,TRBV6-2/TRBV6-3,-,CASSYMGGEQYF,TGTGCCAGCAGTTACATGGGGGGGGAGCAGTACTTC
TRBJ2-1,TRBD1,TRBV11-3,-,CASSSDRAEQFF,TGTGCCAGCAGCTCCGACAGGGCCGAGCAGTTCTTC
TRBJ2-7,-,TRBV29-1,-,CSVLEGTPSYEQYF,TGCAGCGTTCTAGAGGGGACTCCTTCCTACGAGCAGTACTTC
TRBJ2-2,TRBD1,TRBV19,-,CASKQGPNTGELFF,TGTGCCAGTAAACAGGGGCCAAACACCGGGGAGCTGTTTTTT